The source of this T cell receptor beta chain is a study of blood T cells in healthy people across ages. For the second PCR, which ran for about 7 to 11 cycles, a sample-barcoded 5' primer and a J-beta primer mix were used. One entry per CDR3 protein results from TCRdb running MiXCR on the 5' RACE reads. The sample consists of 270,000 or so distinct CDR3 sequences, 25% to 30% of them appearing once. Germline trimming cut 0 bases from V and 6 bases from J; bases unmatched to any gene: 8. The CDR3 has 16 amino acids. The germline CDR1 and CDR2 sequences are LNHNV and YYDKDF (reference sequence). The sample holds a few counts of this clonotype.

The chain links TRBV15 to TRBJ1-5; 7 bases agree with TRBD1. The sequencing sample was made of blood. The receptor's source is a woman in her 70s in good health. For the CDR3, the DNA is TGTGCCACCAGCAGAGATTCCCCGACAGGGTCTCAGCCCCAGCATTTT. Translated, it gives CATSRDSPTGSQPQHF.